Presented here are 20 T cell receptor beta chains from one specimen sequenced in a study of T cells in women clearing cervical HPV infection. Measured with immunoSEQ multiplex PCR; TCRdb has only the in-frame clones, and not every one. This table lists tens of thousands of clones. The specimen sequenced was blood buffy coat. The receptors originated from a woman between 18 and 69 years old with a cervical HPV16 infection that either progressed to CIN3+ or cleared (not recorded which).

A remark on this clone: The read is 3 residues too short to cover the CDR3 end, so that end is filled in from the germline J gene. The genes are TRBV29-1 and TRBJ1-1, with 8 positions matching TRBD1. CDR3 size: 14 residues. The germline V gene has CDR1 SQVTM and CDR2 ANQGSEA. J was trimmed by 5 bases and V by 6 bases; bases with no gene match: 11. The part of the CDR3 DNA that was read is TGCAGCGTCCTTAAACAGGGGGGAATGACTGAA. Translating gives CSVLKQGGMTE. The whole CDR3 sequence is CSVLKQGGMTEAFF.

The CDR3 DNA, read in part, is TGCGCCAGCAGCTTGGAGGGGAGCTATGGC. This codes for CASSLEGSYG. The entire CDR3 protein reads CASSLEGSYGYTF. The rearrangement joins TRBV5-1 to TRBJ1-2, with D maybe TRBD1 (5 bases). The missing CDR3 end, 3 residues past where the read stops, is filled in from the germline J gene. Trimming pared 0 bases from V and 4 bases from J, leaving 7 bases between. The CDR3 extends over 13 amino acids. The V gene's germline CDR1 is SGHRS and CDR2 YFSETQ.

The CDR3 loop is CAWSNPYRGRGEKLFF. CDR3 DNA (partial): TGTGCCTGGAGTAACCCCTACAGGGGTCGAGGGGAAAAA. J is TRBJ1-4 and V is TRBV30, with 7 bases that match TRBD1. The observed sequence ends 3 residues before the CDR3 terminus, with the missing tail filled in from the germline J gene. V trimming: 2 bases; J trimming: 8 bases; junction bases outside the gene matches: 14. This CDR3 has 16 residues. Germline-derived CDR1 and CDR2 are GTSNPN and SVGIG (reference sequence).

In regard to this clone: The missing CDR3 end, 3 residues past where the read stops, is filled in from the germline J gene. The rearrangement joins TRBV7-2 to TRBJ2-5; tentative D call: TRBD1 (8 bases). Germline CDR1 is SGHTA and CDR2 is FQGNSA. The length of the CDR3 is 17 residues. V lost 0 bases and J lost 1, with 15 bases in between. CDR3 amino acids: CASSLALTGGAQETQYF. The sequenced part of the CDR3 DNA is TGTGCCAGCAGCTTAGCGCTCACAGGGGGGGCCCAAGAGACC.

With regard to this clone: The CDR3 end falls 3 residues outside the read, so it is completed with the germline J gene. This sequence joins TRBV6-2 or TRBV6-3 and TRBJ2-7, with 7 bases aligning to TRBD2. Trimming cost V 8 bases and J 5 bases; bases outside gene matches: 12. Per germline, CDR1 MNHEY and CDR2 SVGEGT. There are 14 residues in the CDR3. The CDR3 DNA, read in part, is TGTGCCAGCTTTACTAGCGAAGGATTCCACGAG. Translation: CASFTSEGFHE. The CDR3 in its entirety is CASFTSEGFHEQYF.

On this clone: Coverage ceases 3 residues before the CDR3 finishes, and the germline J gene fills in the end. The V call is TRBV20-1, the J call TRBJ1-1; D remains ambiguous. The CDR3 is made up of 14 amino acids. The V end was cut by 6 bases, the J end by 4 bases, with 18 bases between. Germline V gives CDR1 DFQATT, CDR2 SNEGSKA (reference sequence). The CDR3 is CSAPDPQKGTEAFF. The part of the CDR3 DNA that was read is TGCAGTGCCCCCGACCCGCAGAAGGGCACTGAA.

The CDR3 protein is CASSVAGTGHEKLFF. Partial CDR3 DNA: TGTGCCAGCAGTGTCGCCGGGACAGGGCACGAAAAA. The V and J genes are TRBV12-3 or TRBV12-4 and TRBJ1-4; the match to TRBD1 covers 9 bases. With the read ending 3 residues before the CDR3 end, the germline J gene is used to fill in that end. This CDR3 has 15 residues. V was clipped by 5 bases and J by 8 bases; unmatched bases: 9.

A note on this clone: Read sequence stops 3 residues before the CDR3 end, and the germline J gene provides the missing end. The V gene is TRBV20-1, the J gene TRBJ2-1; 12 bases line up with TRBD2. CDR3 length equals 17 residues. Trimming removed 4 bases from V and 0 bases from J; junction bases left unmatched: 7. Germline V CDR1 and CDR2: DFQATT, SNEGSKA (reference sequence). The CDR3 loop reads CSAITSGGPSSYNEQFF. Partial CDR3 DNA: TGCAGTGCTATTACTAGCGGGGGGCCAAGCTCCTACAATGAG.

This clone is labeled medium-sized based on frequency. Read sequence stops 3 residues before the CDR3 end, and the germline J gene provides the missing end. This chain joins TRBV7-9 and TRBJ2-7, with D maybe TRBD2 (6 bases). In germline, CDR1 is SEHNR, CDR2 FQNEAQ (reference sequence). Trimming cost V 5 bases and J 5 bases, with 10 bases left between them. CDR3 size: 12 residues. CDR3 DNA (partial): TGTGCCAGCAGCCACGGGACTGACGAG. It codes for CASSHGTDE. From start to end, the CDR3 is CASSHGTDEQYF. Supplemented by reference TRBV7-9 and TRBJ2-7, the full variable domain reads DTGVSQNPRHKITKRGQNVTFRCDPISEHNRLYWYRQTLGQGPEFLTYFQNEAQLEKSRLLSDRFSAERPKGSFSTLEIQRTEQGDSAMYLCASSHGTDEQYFGPGTRLTVT.

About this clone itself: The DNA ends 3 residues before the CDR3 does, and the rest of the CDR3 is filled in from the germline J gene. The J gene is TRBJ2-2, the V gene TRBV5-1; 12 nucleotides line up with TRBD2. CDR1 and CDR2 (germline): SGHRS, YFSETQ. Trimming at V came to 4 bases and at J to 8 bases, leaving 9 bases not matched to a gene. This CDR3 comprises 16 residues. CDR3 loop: CASSLASGRDVGELFF. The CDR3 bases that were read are TGCGCCAGCAGCCTCGCTAGCGGGAGGGACGTAGGGGAG.

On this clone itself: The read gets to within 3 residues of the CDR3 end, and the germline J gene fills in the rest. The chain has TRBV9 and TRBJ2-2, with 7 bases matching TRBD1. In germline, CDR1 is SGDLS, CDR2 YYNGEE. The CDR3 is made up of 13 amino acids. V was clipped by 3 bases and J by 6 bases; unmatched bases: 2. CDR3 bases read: TGTGCCAGCAGCGGAGGGGGCTCCGGGGAG. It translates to CASSGGGSGE. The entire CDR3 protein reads CASSGGGSGELFF.

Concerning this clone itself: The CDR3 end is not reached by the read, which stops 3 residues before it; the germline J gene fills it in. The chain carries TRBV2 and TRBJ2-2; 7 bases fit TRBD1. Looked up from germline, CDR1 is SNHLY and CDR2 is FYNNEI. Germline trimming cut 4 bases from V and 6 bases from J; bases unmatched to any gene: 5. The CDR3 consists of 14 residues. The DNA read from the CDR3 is TGTGCCAGCAGTGGCGACAGGGATTCCGGGGAG. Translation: CASSGDRDSGE. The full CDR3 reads CASSGDRDSGELFF.

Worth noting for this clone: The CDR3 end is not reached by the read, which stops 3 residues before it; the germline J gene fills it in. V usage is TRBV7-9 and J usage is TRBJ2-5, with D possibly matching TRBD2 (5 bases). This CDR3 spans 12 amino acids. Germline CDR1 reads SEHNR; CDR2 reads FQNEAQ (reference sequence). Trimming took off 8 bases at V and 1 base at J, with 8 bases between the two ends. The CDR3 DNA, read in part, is TGTGCCAGCGAAAGCGGCCAAGAGACC. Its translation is CASESGQET. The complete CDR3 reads CASESGQETQYF.

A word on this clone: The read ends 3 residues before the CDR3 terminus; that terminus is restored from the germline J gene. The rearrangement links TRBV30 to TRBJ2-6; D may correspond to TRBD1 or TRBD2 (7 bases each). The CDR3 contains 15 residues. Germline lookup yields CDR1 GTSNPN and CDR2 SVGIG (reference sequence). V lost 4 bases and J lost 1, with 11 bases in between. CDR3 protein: CAWNRGGSGANVLTF. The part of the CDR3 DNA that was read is TGTGCCTGGAACAGGGGAGGGTCTGGGGCCAACGTC.

Partial CDR3 DNA: TGTGCCAGTAGTCCCGGGACTAGCGGGAGGCCGCGGAATGAG. This translates into CASSPGTSGRPRNE. The whole CDR3 sequence reads CASSPGTSGRPRNEQFF. J is TRBJ2-1 and V is TRBV19; 15 bases are shared with TRBD2. The DNA ends 3 residues before the CDR3 does, and the rest of the CDR3 is filled in from the germline J gene. From germline, CDR1 is LNHDA and CDR2 SQIVND (reference sequence). CDR3 length equals 17 residues. V was clipped by 5 bases and J by 7 bases; unmatched bases: 9.

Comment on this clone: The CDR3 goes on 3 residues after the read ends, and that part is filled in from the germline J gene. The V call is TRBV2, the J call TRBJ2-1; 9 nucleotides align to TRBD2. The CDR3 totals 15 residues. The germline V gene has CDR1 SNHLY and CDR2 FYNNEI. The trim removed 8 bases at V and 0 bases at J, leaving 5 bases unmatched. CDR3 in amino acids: CASRRGGSSYNEQFF. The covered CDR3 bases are TGTGCCAGCCGGCGGGGGGGGAGCTCCTACAATGAG.

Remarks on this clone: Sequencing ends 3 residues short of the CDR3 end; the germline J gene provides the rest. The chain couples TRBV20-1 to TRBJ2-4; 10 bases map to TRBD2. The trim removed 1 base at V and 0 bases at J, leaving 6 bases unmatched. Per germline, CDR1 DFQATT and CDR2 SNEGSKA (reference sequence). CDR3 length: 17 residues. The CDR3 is CSARVLAGVLAKNIQYF. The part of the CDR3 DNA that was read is TGCAGTGCTAGAGTCCTAGCGGGAGTGCTAGCCAAAAACATT.

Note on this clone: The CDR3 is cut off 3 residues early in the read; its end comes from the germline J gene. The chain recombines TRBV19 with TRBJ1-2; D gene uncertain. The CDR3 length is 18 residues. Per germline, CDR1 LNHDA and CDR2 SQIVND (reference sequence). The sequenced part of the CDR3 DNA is TGTGCCAGTAGTATAGATTATGAAGCCAGGACTGCCATTCGGGGC. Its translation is CASSIDYEARTAIRG. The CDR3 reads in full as CASSIDYEARTAIRGYTF.

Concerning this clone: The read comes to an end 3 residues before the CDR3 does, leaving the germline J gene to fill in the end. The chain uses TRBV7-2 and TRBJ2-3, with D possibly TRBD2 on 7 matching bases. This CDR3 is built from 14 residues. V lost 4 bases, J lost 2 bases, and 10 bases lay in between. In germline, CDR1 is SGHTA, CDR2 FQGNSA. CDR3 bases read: TGTGCCAGCAGCTCTGCGGGGGCCACAGATACG. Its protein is CASSSAGATDT. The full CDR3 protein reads CASSSAGATDTQYF.

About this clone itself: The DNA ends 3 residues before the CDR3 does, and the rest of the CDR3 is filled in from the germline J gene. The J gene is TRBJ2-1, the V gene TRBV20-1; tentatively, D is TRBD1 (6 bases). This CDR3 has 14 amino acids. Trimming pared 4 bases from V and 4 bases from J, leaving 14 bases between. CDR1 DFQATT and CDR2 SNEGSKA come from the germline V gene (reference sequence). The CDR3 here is CSATQGLEYNEQFF. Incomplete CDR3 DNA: TGCAGTGCTACACAGGGTCTAGAATACAATGAG.